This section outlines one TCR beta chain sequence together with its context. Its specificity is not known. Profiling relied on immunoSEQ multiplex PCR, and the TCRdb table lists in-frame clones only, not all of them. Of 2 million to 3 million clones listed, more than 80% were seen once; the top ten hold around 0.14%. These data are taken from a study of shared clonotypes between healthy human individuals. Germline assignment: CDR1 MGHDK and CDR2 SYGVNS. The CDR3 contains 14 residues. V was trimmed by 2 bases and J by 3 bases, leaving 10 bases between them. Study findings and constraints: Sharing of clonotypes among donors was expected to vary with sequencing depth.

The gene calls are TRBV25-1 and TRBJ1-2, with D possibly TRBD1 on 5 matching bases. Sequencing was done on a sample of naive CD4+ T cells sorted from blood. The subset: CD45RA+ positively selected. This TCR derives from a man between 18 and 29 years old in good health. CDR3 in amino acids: CASSELGGHYGYTF. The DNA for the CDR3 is TGTGCCAGCAGTGAACTGGGGGGTCACTATGGCTACACCTTC.